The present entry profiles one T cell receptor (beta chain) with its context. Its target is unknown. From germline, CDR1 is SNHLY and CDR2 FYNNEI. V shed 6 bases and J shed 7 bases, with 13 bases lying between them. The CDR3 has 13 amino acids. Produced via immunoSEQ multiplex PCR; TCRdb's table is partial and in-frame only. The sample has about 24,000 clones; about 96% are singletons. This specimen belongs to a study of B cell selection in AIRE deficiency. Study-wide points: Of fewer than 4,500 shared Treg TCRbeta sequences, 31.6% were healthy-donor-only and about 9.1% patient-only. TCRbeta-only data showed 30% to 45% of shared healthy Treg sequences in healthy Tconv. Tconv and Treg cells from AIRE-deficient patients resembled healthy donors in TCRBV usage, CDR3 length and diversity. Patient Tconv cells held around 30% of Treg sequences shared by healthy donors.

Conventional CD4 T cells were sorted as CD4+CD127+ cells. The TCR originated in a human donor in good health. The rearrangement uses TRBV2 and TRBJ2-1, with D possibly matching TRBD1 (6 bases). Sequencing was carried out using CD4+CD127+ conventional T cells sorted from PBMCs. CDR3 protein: CASSPGHNNEQFF. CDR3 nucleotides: TGTGCCAGCAGCCCGGGACACAATAATGAGCAGTTCTTC.